The entry below describes one T cell receptor beta chain. At one end, the junction sequence differs from germline, possibly due to a read error. Primed by a sample-barcoded 5' primer and a J-beta primer mix, a second PCR proceeded for roughly 7 to 11 cycles. TCRdb reanalysed the 5' RACE reads using MiXCR and keeps one entry per CDR3 protein. The repertoire has some 1.5 million distinct CDR3 sequences, roughly 27% of them found once; the top ten carry 7.7%. The germline V gene encodes CDR1 SNHLY and CDR2 FYNNEI. There are 17 residues in the CDR3. The data derive from a study of blood T cells in healthy people across ages. Roughly 10 milliliters of peripheral blood were drawn from each donor into EDTA-treated tubes.

The receptor's source is a woman aged 30 to 39 in good health. The rearrangement uses TRBV2 and TRBJ1-3; D is undetermined. Sequencing used blood. The CDR3 nucleotides are TGTGTCAGCAGAAATCACTTGGCGGGAGTTAGTGGAAACACCATATATTTT. Translation gives CVSRNHLAGVSGNTIYF. The variable domain in full, completed from reference TRBV2 and TRBJ1-3, reads EPEVTQTPSHQVTQMGQEVILRCVPISNHLYFYWYRQILGQKVEFLVSFYNNEISEKSEIFDDQFSVERPDGSNFTLKIRSTKLEDSAMYFCVSRNHLAGVSGNTIYFGEGSWLTVV.